The sample holds a few counts of the clone carrying this TCR beta chain. Its antigen is undetermined. Germline CDR1 SGHRS, CDR2 YFSETQ. CDR3 length equals 14 residues. Trimming left V 3 bases short and J 0 bases short, with 7 bases between. The data derive from a study of cytotoxic CD8 clonotypes in ibrutinib-treated CLL. Study information: Productive templates per sample averaged approximately 250,000; productive rearrangements, approximately 96,000.

Study results and caveats: Stable or contracted on treatment, public clonotypes were also uncommon.

The data were produced by immunoSEQ multiplex PCR, yet TCRdb's version contains in-frame clones alone and is incomplete. Here the sample spans approximately 340,000 clones, about 61% being singletons. The starting material was PBMCs, obtained after 36 months of ibrutinib treatment. The source of this sequence is a human donor with chronic lymphocytic leukemia. The chain joins TRBV5-1 to TRBJ2-1; weak D call: TRBD2 (6 bases). The CDR3 region has the DNA TGCGCCAGCAGCTCCGGGGGCTCCTACAATGAGCAGTTCTTC. Its protein is CASSSGGSYNEQFF.